These T cell receptor beta chains were read from a single sample in a study of T cells expressing NK-cell markers. TCRdb re-called the 5' RACE reads; every CDR3 protein appears as one record, without DNA. The table gives some 600,000 distinct CDR3 sequences; the top ten clones make up 3% to 4.5% of it. Source material: blood T cells: a sorted CD56 or NKG2C T cell subset, CD4+ or CD8+ T cells, or bulk PBMC T cells (not recorded which). These receptor sequences come from a man aged 18 to 35 in good health. Both conserved end residues are part of each CDR3.

V gene: TRBV19
J gene: TRBJ2-4
CDR3 length: 17
CDR3 protein: CASSRASGRRAKNIQYF

V gene: TRBV12-3/TRBV12-4
J gene: TRBJ1-2
CDR3 length: 15
CDR3 protein: CASSLPRQGAGGYTF

V gene: TRBV24-1
J gene: TRBJ1-2
CDR3 length: 13
CDR3 protein: CATSDRREQGYTF

V gene: TRBV28
J gene: TRBJ2-2
CDR3 length: 14
CDR3 protein: CASSLFRSTGELFF

V gene: TRBV2
J gene: TRBJ2-1
CDR3 length: 15
CDR3 protein: CASKMGQNAYNEQFF

V gene: TRBV20-1
J gene: TRBJ1-4
CDR3 length: 15
CDR3 protein: CSARDWPGQAEKLFF

V gene: TRBV6-5
J gene: TRBJ1-1
CDR3 length: 14
CDR3 protein: CASSLGLGDTEAFF

V gene: TRBV4-1
J gene: TRBJ1-5
CDR3 length: 17
CDR3 protein: CASSPRGQGRSNQPQHF

V gene: TRBV29-1
J gene: TRBJ2-2
CDR3 length: 13
CDR3 protein: CSAPQEDTGELFF

V gene: TRBV7-3
J gene: TRBJ2-3
CDR3 length: 14
CDR3 protein: CASSIGKSGDTQYF

V gene: TRBV4-3
J gene: TRBJ1-2
CDR3 length: 14
CDR3 protein: CASSQDLLSYGYTF

V gene: TRBV7-3
J gene: TRBJ2-2
CDR3 length: 15
CDR3 protein: CASSPQLGVTGELFF

V gene: TRBV29-1
J gene: TRBJ1-2
CDR3 length: 15
CDR3 protein: CSVGRLLGRDYGYTF

V gene: TRBV15
J gene: TRBJ2-5
CDR3 length: 14
CDR3 protein: CATSREGSEETQYF

V gene: TRBV20-1
J gene: TRBJ1-1
CDR3 length: 14
CDR3 protein: CSAGEGLRGTEAFF

V gene: TRBV11-2
J gene: TRBJ2-2
CDR3 length: 15
CDR3 protein: CASSLAGSGAGELFF

V gene: TRBV7-9
J gene: TRBJ1-1
CDR3 length: 13
CDR3 protein: CASNGQGVREAFF

V gene: TRBV5-1
J gene: TRBJ1-3
CDR3 length: 17
CDR3 protein: CASSLGPPRESGNTIYF

V gene: TRBV11-2
J gene: TRBJ2-7
CDR3 length: 12
CDR3 protein: CASSFRGYEQYF

V gene: TRBV7-8
J gene: TRBJ2-5
CDR3 length: 14
CDR3 protein: CASSLVWLQETQYF

V gene: TRBV11-2
J gene: TRBJ2-1
CDR3 length: 14
CDR3 protein: CASSAYVPGDEQFF

V gene: TRBV12-3/TRBV12-4
J gene: TRBJ1-6
CDR3 length: 14
CDR3 protein: CASSFRGTGSPLHF

V gene: TRBV11-2
J gene: TRBJ2-2
CDR3 length: 14
CDR3 protein: CASSQGRTTGELFF

V gene: TRBV19
J gene: TRBJ1-5
CDR3 length: 13
CDR3 protein: CASSIATIQPQHF

V gene: TRBV6-1
J gene: TRBJ2-1
CDR3 length: 15
CDR3 protein: CASLGSGASYNEQFF

V gene: TRBV18
J gene: TRBJ2-1
CDR3 length: 15
CDR3 protein: CASSPQREGYNEQFF

V gene: TRBV20-1
J gene: TRBJ2-7
CDR3 length: 14
CDR3 protein: CSASKGVSGYEQYF

V gene: TRBV5-5
J gene: TRBJ1-6
CDR3 length: 14
CDR3 protein: CASRRTGDGSPLHF

V gene: TRBV7-2
J gene: TRBJ2-3
CDR3 length: 11
CDR3 protein: CATFSGDTQYF

V gene: TRBV9
J gene: TRBJ2-3
CDR3 length: 16
CDR3 protein: CASSEGLAGPSDTQYF

V gene: TRBV20-1
J gene: TRBJ2-5
CDR3 length: 15
CDR3 protein: CSAPHSGPFQETQYF

V gene: TRBV20-1
J gene: TRBJ2-5
CDR3 length: 16
CDR3 protein: CSARDLDRGDQETQYF

V gene: TRBV9
J gene: TRBJ1-3
CDR3 length: 16
CDR3 protein: CASSATQPALGNTIYF

V gene: TRBV20-1
J gene: TRBJ1-1
CDR3 length: 14
CDR3 protein: CSAQQGAGGTEAFF

V gene: TRBV20-1
J gene: TRBJ1-2
CDR3 length: 13
CDR3 protein: CSAADSSSYGYTF

V gene: TRBV20-1
J gene: TRBJ2-7
CDR3 length: 13
CDR3 protein: CSAPERGIYEQYF

V gene: TRBV7-2
J gene: TRBJ2-1
CDR3 length: 13
CDR3 protein: CATSYRPLDEQFF

V gene: TRBV29-1
J gene: TRBJ2-3
CDR3 length: 14
CDR3 protein: CSVGGSSPYNTQYF